This passage covers 12 T cell receptor beta chains from one sample sequenced in a study of T cell responses to AZD1222 COVID-19 vaccine. Profiling relied on immunoSEQ multiplex PCR, and the TCRdb table lists in-frame clones only, not all of them. The sample holds roughly 150,000 clones, 70% to 90% seen once. The source was peripheral blood, collected on day 0 of AZD1222 vaccination. Source of these receptors: an adult in good health.

The J gene is TRBJ1-1, the V gene TRBV10-3; possible D gene TRBD1, 6 bases. V lost 7 bases and J lost 2, with 26 bases in between. There are 18 residues in the CDR3. Germline loops: CDR1 ENHRY, CDR2 SYGVKD. DNA for the CDR3: TGTGCCATCACGGGGCAGGGCCCCGCCACGGGGGCTAACACTGAAGCTTTCTTT. As protein: CAITGQGPATGANTEAFF.

The J gene is TRBJ2-4, the V gene TRBV5-4; TRBD1 matches at 8 bases. V was clipped by 0 bases and J by 4 bases; unmatched bases: 3. Per the germline V gene, CDR1 is SGHNT and CDR2 is YYREEE (reference sequence). CDR3 size: 15 residues. The CDR3 loop reads CASSLDQGAKNIQYF. CDR3 coding DNA: TGTGCCAGCAGCTTGGATCAGGGGGCAAAAAACATTCAGTACTTC.

The chain carries TRBV27 and TRBJ1-1; D not resolved. Per the germline V gene, CDR1 is MNHEY and CDR2 is SMNVEV (reference sequence). Trimming removed 2 bases at V and 1 base at J, with 5 bases between. This CDR3 region has 13 residues. The CDR3 DNA follows: TGTGCCAGCAGTTTAGTCGAGAACACTGAAGCTTTCTTT. Translated: CASSLVENTEAFF.

J is TRBJ1-2 and V is TRBV4-3; a possible D gene is TRBD1 (6 bases). Trimming left V 3 bases short and J 5 bases short, with 16 bases between. The V gene's germline CDR1 is LGHNA and CDR2 YSLEER. The CDR3 runs 15 residues. For the CDR3, the DNA is TGCGCCAGCAGCCAGGACCGGACAGATGTATATGGCTACACCTTC. Its protein is CASSQDRTDVYGYTF.

The chain joins TRBV18 to TRBJ2-7; TRBD2 is a possible D gene (5 bases). The V gene lost 3 bases and the J gene lost 0 bases, with 9 bases spanning the gap. The CDR3 covers 14 residues. Germline V CDR1 and CDR2: KGHSH, LQKENI. The CDR3 region has the DNA TGTGCCAGCTCACCGAAGGACTTCTCCTACGAGCAGTACTTC. Residues: CASSPKDFSYEQYF.

The chain joins TRBV3-1 (or the pseudogene TRBV3-2) to TRBJ1-2, with TRBD1 identical over 8 bases. The CDR3 spans 14 residues. Trimming at V came to 2 bases and at J to 7 bases, leaving 6 bases not matched to a gene. CDR1 LGHDT and CDR2 YNNKEL come from the germline V gene (reference sequence). The CDR3 sequence: CASSQPGGRRGYTF. In nucleotides, the CDR3 is TGTGCCAGCAGCCAACCAGGGGGCCGGCGTGGCTACACCTTC.

This clone appeared once. The genes are TRBV11-2 and TRBJ1-1, with D possibly being TRBD1 (5 bases). The CDR3 contains 17 residues. CDR1 and CDR2 from the germline V gene are SGHAT and FQNNGV. V was pared by 1 base and J by 6 bases, with 21 bases between. CDR3 nucleotides: TGTGCCAGCAGCTTAGCACTCCTAGGGCAGGGAAGGTCTGAAGCTTTCTTT. It specifies CASSLALLGQGRSEAFF.

CDR3 in DNA: TGCGCCAGCAGCTTGGAACGCTTATACTCTGGAAACACCATATATTTT. Translating gives CASSLERLYSGNTIYF. V and J are TRBV5-1 and TRBJ1-3; D unresolved. The CDR3 runs to 16 residues. V was clipped by 0 bases and J by 0 bases, with 10 bases between them. Germline-derived CDR1 and CDR2 are SGHRS and YFSETQ.

This chain uses TRBV29-1 with TRBJ1-2; possibly TRBD1 for D (6 bases). CDR3 length equals 11 residues. V lost 5 bases, J lost 8 bases, and 12 bases lay in between. Germline V gene lookup returns CDR1 SQVTM and CDR2 ANQGSEA. CDR3 coding DNA: TGCAGCGTTTGGGGGGCTCGGGGCTACACCTTC. Its translation is CSVWGARGYTF. The full variable domain, rest sourced from reference TRBV29-1 and TRBJ1-2, is SAVISQKPSRDICQRGTSLTIQCQVDSQVTMMFWYRQQPGQSLTLIATANQGSEATYESGFVIDKFPISRPNLTFSTLTVSNMSPEDSSIYLCSVWGARGYTFGSGTRLTVV.

The chain links TRBV13 to TRBJ2-1, with D perhaps matching TRBD2 (6 bases). This CDR3 is 15 amino acids long. Germline values: CDR1 PRHDT, CDR2 FYEKMQ (reference sequence). Trimming pared 1 base from V and 2 bases from J, leaving 9 bases between. For the CDR3, the DNA is TGTGCCAGCAGCTTAGTAGCGGCGACCTACAATGAGCAGTTCTTC. Its protein is CASSLVAATYNEQFF.

Details on this clone: Different DNA sequences within this sample yield the same CDR3. This chain connects TRBV7-9 to TRBJ1-2; D ambiguous. The CDR3 has 13 residues. Germline V gives CDR1 SEHNR, CDR2 FQNEAQ (reference sequence). The V end was cut by 1 base, the J end by 5 bases, with 8 bases between. CDR3 in DNA: TGTGCCAGCAGCTTAGGTAGCCTATATGGCTACACCTTC. It yields the protein CASSLGSLYGYTF.

The chain carries TRBV2 and TRBJ1-1, with D hard to call. Germline CDR1 SNHLY, CDR2 FYNNEI. The length of the CDR3 is 14 residues. V lost 2 bases and J lost 0, with 7 bases in between. For the CDR3, the DNA is TGTGCCAGCAGTGAATTTTCCCTGAACACTGAAGCTTTCTTT. This translates into CASSEFSLNTEAFF.